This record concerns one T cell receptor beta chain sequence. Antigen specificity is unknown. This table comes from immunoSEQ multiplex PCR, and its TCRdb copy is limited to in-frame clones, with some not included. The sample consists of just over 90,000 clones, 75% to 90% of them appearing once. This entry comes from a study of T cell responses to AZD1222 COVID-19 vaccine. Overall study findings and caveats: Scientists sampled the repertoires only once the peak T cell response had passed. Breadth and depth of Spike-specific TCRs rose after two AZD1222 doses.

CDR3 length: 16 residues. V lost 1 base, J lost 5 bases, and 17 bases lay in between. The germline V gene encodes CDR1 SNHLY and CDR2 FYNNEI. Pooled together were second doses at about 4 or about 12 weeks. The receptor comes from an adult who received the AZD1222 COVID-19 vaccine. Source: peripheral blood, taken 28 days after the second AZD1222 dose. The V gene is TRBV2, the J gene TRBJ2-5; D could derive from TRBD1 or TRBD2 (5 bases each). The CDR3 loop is CASSEDISLGRETQYF. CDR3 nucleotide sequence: TGTGCCAGCAGTGAAGACATCTCGCTGGGACGGGAGACCCAGTACTTC.